This T cell receptor beta chain is from a study of T cell responses to AZD1222 COVID-19 vaccine. Study-wide results and caveats: White British people made up most donors, females outnumbered males, and clonal diversity was possibly underestimated.

To note about this clone: Its matching antigen is unknown.

TCRdb keeps only in-frame clones here, not all; method: immunoSEQ multiplex PCR. The repertoire holds about 100,000 clones, over 90% seen once, with 5% in the top ten. This sample comprised peripheral blood, obtained on day 0 of AZD1222 vaccination. The receptor was derived from an adult in good health.

CDR3 amino acids: CASSLLAGGDTQYF. The DNA of the CDR3 is TGCGCCAGCAGCTTGCTAGCGGGAGGGGATACGCAGTATTTT. This sequence joins TRBV5-1 and TRBJ2-3; the match to TRBD2 covers 12 bases. J gave up 6 bases and V 1 base, and 0 bases lay outside the gene matches. This CDR3 has 14 amino acids. Germline-derived CDR1 and CDR2 are SGHRS and YFSETQ.